The source of this T cell receptor beta chain is a study of blood T cell repertoires in COVID-19. Whole-study context: Collection of acute and convalescent COVID-19 samples took place in the United States, Italy and Spain. PBMCs, B-cell-depleted T cells, or T cells were the source of the cDNA or gDNA that made up the material.

Here immunoSEQ multiplex PCR was the method, and the copy in TCRdb shows in-frame clones only, minus some. The data contain approximately 92,000 clones, roughly 82% of them singletons. V was trimmed by 0 bases and J by 0 bases, leaving 7 bases between them. The germline CDR1 and CDR2 sequences are SGHRS and YFSETQ. The CDR3 is 16 residues long. Input material: peripheral blood. The chain links TRBV5-1 to TRBJ2-6; D is ambiguous. The sequence came from an elderly man with acute or convalescent COVID-19. The CDR3 loop is CASSLGWSSGANVLTF. CDR3 nucleotides: TGCGCCAGCAGCTTGGGCTGGAGCTCTGGGGCCAACGTCCTGACTTTC. The whole variable domain, filled in from reference TRBV5-1 and TRBJ2-6, reads KAGVTQTPRYLIKTRGQQVTLSCSPISGHRSVSWYQQTPGQGLQFLFEYFSETQRNKGNFPGRFSGRQFSNSRSEMNVSTLELGDSALYLCASSLGWSSGANVLTFGAGSRLTVL.